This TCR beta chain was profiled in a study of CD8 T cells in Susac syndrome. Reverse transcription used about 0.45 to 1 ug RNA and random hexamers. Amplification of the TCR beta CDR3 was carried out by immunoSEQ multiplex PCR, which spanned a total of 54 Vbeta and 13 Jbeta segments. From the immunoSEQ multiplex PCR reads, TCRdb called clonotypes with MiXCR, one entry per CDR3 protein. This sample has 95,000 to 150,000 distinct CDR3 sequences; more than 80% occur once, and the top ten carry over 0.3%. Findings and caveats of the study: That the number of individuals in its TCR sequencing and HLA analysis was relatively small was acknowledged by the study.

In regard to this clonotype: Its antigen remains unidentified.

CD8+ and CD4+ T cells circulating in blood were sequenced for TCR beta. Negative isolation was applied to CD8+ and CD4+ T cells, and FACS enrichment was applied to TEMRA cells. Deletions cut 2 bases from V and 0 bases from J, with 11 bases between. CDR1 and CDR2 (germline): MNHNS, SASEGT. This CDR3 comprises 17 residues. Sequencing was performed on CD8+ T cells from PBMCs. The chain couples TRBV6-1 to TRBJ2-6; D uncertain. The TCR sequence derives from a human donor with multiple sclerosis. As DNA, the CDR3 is TGTGCCAGCAGTGAATTCACAGTTCACTCTGGGGCCAACGTCCTGACTTTC. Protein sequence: CASSEFTVHSGANVLTF.